This passage covers 21 T cell receptor beta chains from one sample sequenced in a study of blood T cell repertoires in COVID-19. Data came from immunoSEQ multiplex PCR; TCRdb stores just in-frame clones and leaves some out. The profile covers some 50,000 clones, with around 84% appearing a single time and approximately 2.6% taken by the ten largest. Sample: peripheral blood. The receptor set was obtained from a man in his forties or fifties with acute or convalescent COVID-19.

The rearrangement links TRBV14 to TRBJ1-4; no clear D gene. From germline, CDR1 is SGHDN and CDR2 FVKESK. The ends were cut back, 1 base at V and 8 bases at J, with 5 bases in the middle. This CDR3 comprises 12 residues. The CDR3, as DNA: TGTGCCAGCAGCCAAGTTCAGGAAAAACTGTTTTTT. Residues: CASSQVQEKLFF.

The gene calls are TRBV4-2 and TRBJ2-2, with 8 positions matching TRBD2. Germline values: CDR1 LGHNA, CDR2 YNFKEQ. V was clipped by 4 bases and J by 2 bases; unmatched bases: 6. The CDR3 sequence is 16 residues long. CDR3 sequence reads: CASSLSGAENTGELFF. The CDR3 DNA sequence: TGTGCCAGCAGCCTTAGCGGGGCCGAAAACACCGGGGAGCTGTTTTTT.

V usage is TRBV2 and J usage is TRBJ2-3, with TRBD2 matching over 11 bases. CDR3 length: 15 amino acids. The germline V gene encodes CDR1 SNHLY and CDR2 FYNNEI. With V trimmed by 6 bases and J by 8 bases, 10 bases remained unmatched. This chain's CDR3 is CASRGSGRAYSTQYF. For the CDR3, the DNA is TGTGCCAGCAGGGGTAGCGGGAGGGCCTATTCTACGCAGTATTTT.

V gene TRBV10-3 combines with J gene TRBJ1-1; a weak D match, TRBD1 (5 bases). The germline V and J ends were trimmed by 8 bases and 2 bases, with 9 bases remaining between them. The CDR3 has 12 amino acids. Germline V gene sequence: CDR1 ENHRY, CDR2 SYGVKD. The CDR3 region has the DNA TGTGCCATCCAGGGTGACAACACTGAAGCTTTCTTT. Protein sequence: CAIQGDNTEAFF.

The rearrangement links TRBV5-1 to TRBJ2-5, with D maybe TRBD2 (6 bases). This CDR3 spans 15 amino acids. Trimming took off 0 bases at V and 1 base at J, with 10 bases between the two ends. Germline V gene sequence: CDR1 SGHRS, CDR2 YFSETQ. The CDR3, as DNA: TGCGCCAGCAGCTTGGGGGGGGTTCCCCAAGAGACCCAGTACTTC. As protein: CASSLGGVPQETQYF.

The rearrangement uses TRBV25-1 and TRBJ1-6; possible D gene TRBD1, 6 bases. The V end lost 0 bases, the J end lost 5 bases, and 8 bases lay between the germline ends. Per the germline V gene, CDR1 is MGHDK and CDR2 is SYGVNS. CDR3 size: 15 residues. The CDR3 loop is CASSEYGGHNSPLHF. Written as DNA, the CDR3 is TGTGCCAGCAGTGAATATGGGGGCCATAATTCACCCCTCCACTTT.

V is TRBV2 and J is TRBJ1-1; TRBD1 matches 9 bases. This CDR3 is 13 amino acids long. V gave up 7 bases and J gave up 4 bases; unmatched junction bases: 4. Germline V lookup: CDR1 SNHLY, CDR2 FYNNEI. CDR3 sequence (DNA): TGTGCCAGCACTACAGGGGGCCGCACTGAAGCTTTCTTT. It translates to CASTTGGRTEAFF.

The chain uses TRBV9 and TRBJ2-1, with TRBD2 identical over 9 bases. Germline-derived CDR1 and CDR2 are SGDLS and YYNGEE. J lost 4 bases, V lost 4 bases, and 3 bases had no gene match. This CDR3 is 14 amino acids long. This CDR3 reads CASSISGRYNEQFF. CDR3 DNA sequence: TGTGCCAGCAGCATAAGCGGGAGGTACAATGAGCAGTTCTTC.

The chain carries TRBV13 and TRBJ2-7; the match to TRBD1 covers 10 bases. The CDR3 is made up of 15 amino acids. Per the germline V gene, CDR1 is PRHDT and CDR2 is FYEKMQ (reference sequence). J lost 5 bases, V lost 2 bases, and 6 bases had no gene match. The CDR3 bases are TGTGCCAGCAGCTTACAGGGACAGGGGTTCAACGAGCAGTACTTC. Protein sequence: CASSLQGQGFNEQYF. Based on the CDR3 plus reference TRBV13 and TRBJ2-7, the full variable domain is AAGVIQSPRHLIKEKRETATLKCYPIPRHDTVYWYQQGPGQDPQFLISFYEKMQSDKGSIPDRFSAQQFSDYHSELNMSSLELGDSALYFCASSLQGQGFNEQYFGPGTRLTVT.

The chain employs TRBV4-1 and TRBJ2-1, with 10 bases that match TRBD2. The V and J ends lost 7 bases and 6 bases, in that order; junction bases with no gene match: 9. Germline V CDR1 and CDR2: MGHRA, YSYEKL. The CDR3 loop spans 15 amino acids. CDR3 residues: CASNHERGGLNEQFF. CDR3 bases: TGCGCCAGCAACCACGAGCGGGGGGGCCTCAATGAGCAGTTCTTC.

The chain carries TRBV6-2 or TRBV6-3 and TRBJ2-6; perhaps TRBD1 as D (5 bases). Looked up from germline, CDR1 is MNHEY and CDR2 is SVGEGT. The V gene lost 4 bases and the J gene lost 0 bases, with 7 bases spanning the gap. The CDR3 totals 15 residues. CDR3 DNA: TGTGCCAGCAGTTTCGACAGCTCTGGGGCCAACGTCCTGACTTTC. It codes for CASSFDSSGANVLTF.

There are a few counts of this clone. CDR3 nucleotide sequence: TGTGCCTGGAAGAAGATAGGGGCAGGAAAAGGCTACACCTTC. This gives the protein CAWKKIGAGKGYTF. V and J are TRBV30 and TRBJ1-2, with a weak D call TRBD1 (5 bases). Germline V gives CDR1 GTSNPN, CDR2 SVGIG (reference sequence). V was shortened by 4 bases and J by 8 bases, with 20 bases between the two germline ends. The CDR3 has 14 residues.

The CDR3 bases are TGTGCCAGCAGCCTTGGACAGGGTAACACTGAAGCTTTCTTT. Translating gives CASSLGQGNTEAFF. V is TRBV4-2 and J is TRBJ1-1; 8 nucleotides line up with TRBD1. In germline, CDR1 is LGHNA, CDR2 YNFKEQ. The CDR3 is made up of 14 amino acids. Trimming took 4 bases from V and 2 from J; bases not matched to a gene: 3.

The chain carries TRBV9 and TRBJ1-6; D not certain. The germline V gene encodes CDR1 SGDLS and CDR2 YYNGEE. Trimming cost V 4 bases and J 10 bases, with 15 bases left between them. This CDR3 is 14 amino acids long. CDR3 region: CASSPHGEESPLHF. CDR3 sequence (DNA): TGTGCCAGCAGCCCTCACGGGGAGGAATCACCCCTCCACTTT.

This chain links TRBV2 with TRBJ2-1; D not certain. The CDR3 runs 15 residues. Trimming took off 0 bases at V and 5 bases at J, with 11 bases between the two ends. Germline-derived CDR1 and CDR2 are SNHLY and FYNNEI. CDR3 sequence (DNA): TGTGCCAGCAGTGAAGCCGAACCACCGGACAATGAGCAGTTCTTC. This codes for CASSEAEPPDNEQFF.

The chain combines TRBV18 with TRBJ1-2; D is possibly TRBD1 (5 bases). Between the trimmed V and J ends, which lost 1 base and 2 bases, there was a span of 8 bases. The CDR3 is 14 amino acids. CDR1 is KGHSH and CDR2 is LQKENI in the germline V gene. The CDR3 sequence: CASSPQGQNYGYTF. CDR3 sequence (DNA): TGTGCCAGCTCACCACAGGGGCAGAACTATGGCTACACCTTC.

This sequence joins TRBV5-4 and TRBJ2-7; 7 positions agree with TRBD1. The CDR3 has 13 amino acids. Trimming at V came to 4 bases and at J to 5 bases, leaving 6 bases not matched to a gene. Germline CDR1 and CDR2: SGHNT and YYREEE (reference sequence). DNA of the CDR3: TGTGCCAGCAGCCAGGGACAGCGGAACGAGCAGTACTTC. It translates to CASSQGQRNEQYF.

The rearrangement joins TRBV5-1 to TRBJ1-6; a possible D gene is TRBD1 (5 bases). V was shortened by 0 bases and J by 7 bases, with 8 bases between the two germline ends. The CDR3 extends over 14 amino acids. Germline assignment: CDR1 SGHRS and CDR2 YFSETQ. The CDR3 nucleotides read TGCGCCAGCAGCTTGGGGCAGGGAAATTCACCCCTCCACTTT. Its protein product is CASSLGQGNSPLHF.

The V call is TRBV18, the J call TRBJ2-7, with 8 bases that match TRBD1. The J segment lost 5 bases and the V segment lost 2 bases, leaving 2 bases of the junction unmatched. This CDR3 is 13 amino acids long. CDR1 KGHSH and CDR2 LQKENI come from the germline V gene. CDR3 coding DNA: TGTGCCAGCTCACCAAGGACAGGGAACGAGCAGTACTTC. It codes for CASSPRTGNEQYF.

For the CDR3, the DNA is TGTGCCAGCAGGGTTTCGAGAAGTACAGATACGCAGTATTTT. Translated, it gives CASRVSRSTDTQYF. V is TRBV2 and J is TRBJ2-3, with D hard to call. Germline loops: CDR1 SNHLY, CDR2 FYNNEI. CDR3 length: 14 amino acids. V was cut by 6 bases and J by 3 bases, with 13 bases left in between.

The V gene is TRBV27, the J gene TRBJ1-2; D possibly corresponds to TRBD1 (6 bases). There are 14 residues in the CDR3. Germline loops: CDR1 MNHEY, CDR2 SMNVEV (reference sequence). Trimming took off 6 bases at V and 4 bases at J, with 15 bases between the two ends. The CDR3 is CASRPTGRSYGYTF. The CDR3, as DNA: TGTGCCAGCAGACCAACAGGGCGGAGCTATGGCTACACCTTC.